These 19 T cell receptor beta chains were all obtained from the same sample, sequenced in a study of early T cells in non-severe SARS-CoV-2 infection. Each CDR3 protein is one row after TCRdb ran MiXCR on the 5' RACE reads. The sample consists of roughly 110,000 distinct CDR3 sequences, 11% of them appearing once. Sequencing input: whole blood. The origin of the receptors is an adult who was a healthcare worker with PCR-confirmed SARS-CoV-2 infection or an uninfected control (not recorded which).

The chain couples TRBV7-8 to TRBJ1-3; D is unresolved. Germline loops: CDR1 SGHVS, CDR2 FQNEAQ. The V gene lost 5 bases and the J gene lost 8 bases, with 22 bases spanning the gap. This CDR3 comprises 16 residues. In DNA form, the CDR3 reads TGTGCCAGCAGCCCCGTCGGGGATTTTCAGAGGGACACCATATATTTT. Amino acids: CASSPVGDFQRDTIYF.

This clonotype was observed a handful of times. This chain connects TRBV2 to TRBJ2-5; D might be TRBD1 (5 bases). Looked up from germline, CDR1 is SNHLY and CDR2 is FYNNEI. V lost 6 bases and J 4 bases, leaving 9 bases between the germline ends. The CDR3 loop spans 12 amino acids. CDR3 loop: CASSRQRETQYF. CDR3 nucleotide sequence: TGTGCCAGCAGCAGACAGCGAGAGACCCAGTACTTC.

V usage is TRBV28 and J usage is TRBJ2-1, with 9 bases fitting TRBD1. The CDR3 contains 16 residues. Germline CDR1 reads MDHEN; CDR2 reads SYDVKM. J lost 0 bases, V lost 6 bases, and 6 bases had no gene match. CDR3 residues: CASSPGTGSSYNEQFF. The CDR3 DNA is TGTGCCAGCAGCCCCGGGACAGGGAGCTCCTACAATGAGCAGTTCTTC.

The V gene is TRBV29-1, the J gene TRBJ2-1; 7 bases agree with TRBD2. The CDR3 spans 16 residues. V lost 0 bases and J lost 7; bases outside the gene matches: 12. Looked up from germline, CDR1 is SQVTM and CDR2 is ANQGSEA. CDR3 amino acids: CSVEDLGTTDTNEQFF. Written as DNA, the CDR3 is TGCAGCGTTGAAGATCTTGGGACTACGGACACTAATGAGCAGTTCTTC.

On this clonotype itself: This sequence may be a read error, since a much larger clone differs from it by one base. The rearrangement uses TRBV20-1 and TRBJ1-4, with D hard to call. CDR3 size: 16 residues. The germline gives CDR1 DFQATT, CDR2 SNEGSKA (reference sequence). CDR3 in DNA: TGCAGTGCTAGAGATCCGGGAGCAGGAGTCCTTGAAAATAGGGTTTTT. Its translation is CSARDPGAGVLENRVF.

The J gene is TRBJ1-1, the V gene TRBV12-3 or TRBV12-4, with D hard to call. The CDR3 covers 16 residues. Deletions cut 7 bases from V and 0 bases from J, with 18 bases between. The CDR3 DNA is TGTGCCAGCAAGCCCAGTTTGTGGACCGTGAACACTGAAGCTTTCTTT. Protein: CASKPSLWTVNTEAFF.

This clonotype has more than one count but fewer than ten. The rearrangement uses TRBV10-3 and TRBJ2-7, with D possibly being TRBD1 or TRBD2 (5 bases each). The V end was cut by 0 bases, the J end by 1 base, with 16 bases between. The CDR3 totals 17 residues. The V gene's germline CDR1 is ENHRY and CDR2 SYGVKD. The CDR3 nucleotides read TGTGCCATCAGTGAGTCGAGGGGCAGGGAAAATTCCTACGAGCAGTACTTC. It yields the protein CAISESRGRENSYEQYF.

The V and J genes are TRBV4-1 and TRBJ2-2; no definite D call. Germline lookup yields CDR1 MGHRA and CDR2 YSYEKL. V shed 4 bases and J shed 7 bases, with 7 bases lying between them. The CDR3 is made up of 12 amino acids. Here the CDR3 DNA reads TGCGCCAGCAGCCGTCTAGGCGGGGAGCTGTTTTTT. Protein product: CASSRLGGELFF.

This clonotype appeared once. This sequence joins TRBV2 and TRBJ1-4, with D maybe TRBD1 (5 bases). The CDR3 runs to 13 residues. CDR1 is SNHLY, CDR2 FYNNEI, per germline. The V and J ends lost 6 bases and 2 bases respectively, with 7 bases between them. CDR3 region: CASRQGTNEKLFF. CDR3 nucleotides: TGTGCCAGCAGGCAGGGTACTAATGAAAAACTGTTTTTT.

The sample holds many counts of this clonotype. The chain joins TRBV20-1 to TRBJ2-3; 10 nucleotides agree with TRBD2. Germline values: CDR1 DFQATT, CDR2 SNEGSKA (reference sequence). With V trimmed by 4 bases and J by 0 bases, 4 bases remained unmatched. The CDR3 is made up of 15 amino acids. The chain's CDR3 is CSAISSGSSTDTQYF. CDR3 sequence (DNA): TGCAGTGCTATCTCTAGCGGGAGTAGCACAGATACGCAGTATTTT.

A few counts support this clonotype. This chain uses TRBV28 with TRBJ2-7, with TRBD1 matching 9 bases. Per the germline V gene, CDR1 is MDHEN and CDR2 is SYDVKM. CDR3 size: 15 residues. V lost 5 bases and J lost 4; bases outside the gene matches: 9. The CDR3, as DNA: TGTGCCAGCAGTGAAACCGGGACAGGGCTTTACGAGCAGTACTTC. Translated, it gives CASSETGTGLYEQYF. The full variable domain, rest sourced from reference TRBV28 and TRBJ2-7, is DVKVTQSSRYLVKRTGEKVFLECVQDMDHENMFWYRQDPGLGLRLIYFSYDVKMKEKGDIPEGYSVSREKKERFSLILESASTNQTSMYLCASSETGTGLYEQYFGPGTRLTVT.

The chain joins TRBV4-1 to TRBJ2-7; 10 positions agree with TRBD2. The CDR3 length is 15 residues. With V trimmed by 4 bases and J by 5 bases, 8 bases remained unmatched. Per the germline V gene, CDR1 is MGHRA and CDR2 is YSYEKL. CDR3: CASSPVLAGRNEQYF. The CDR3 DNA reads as TGCGCCAGCAGCCCAGTACTAGCGGGAAGGAACGAGCAGTACTTC.

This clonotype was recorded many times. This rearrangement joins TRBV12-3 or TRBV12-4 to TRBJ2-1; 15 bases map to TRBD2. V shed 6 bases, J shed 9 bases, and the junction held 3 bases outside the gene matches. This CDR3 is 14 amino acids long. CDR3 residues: CASRGTSGRSEQFF. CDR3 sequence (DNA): TGTGCCAGCAGGGGGACTAGCGGGAGGAGTGAGCAGTTCTTC.

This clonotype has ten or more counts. The CDR3 DNA reads TGTGCCAGCAGTTATCACACCGGGGAGCTGTTTTTT. Encoded protein: CASSYHTGELFF. The chain recombines TRBV6-2 or TRBV6-3 with TRBJ2-2, with no clear D. V was shortened by 3 bases and J by 3 bases, with 2 bases between the two germline ends. The CDR3 sequence is 12 residues long. Germline V gives CDR1 MNHEY, CDR2 SVGEGT.

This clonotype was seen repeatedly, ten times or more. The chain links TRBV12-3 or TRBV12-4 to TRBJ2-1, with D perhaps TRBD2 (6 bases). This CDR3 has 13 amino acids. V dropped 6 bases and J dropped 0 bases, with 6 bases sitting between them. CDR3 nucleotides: TGTGCCAGCAGCGGGAGCTCCTACAATGAGCAGTTCTTC. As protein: CASSGSSYNEQFF.

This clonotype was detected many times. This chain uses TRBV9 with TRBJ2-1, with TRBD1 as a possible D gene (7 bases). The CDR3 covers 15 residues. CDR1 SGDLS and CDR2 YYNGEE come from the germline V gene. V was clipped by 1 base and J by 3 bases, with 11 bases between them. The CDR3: CASSVSGGLYNEQFF. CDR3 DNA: TGTGCCAGCAGCGTATCAGGGGGACTCTACAATGAGCAGTTCTTC.

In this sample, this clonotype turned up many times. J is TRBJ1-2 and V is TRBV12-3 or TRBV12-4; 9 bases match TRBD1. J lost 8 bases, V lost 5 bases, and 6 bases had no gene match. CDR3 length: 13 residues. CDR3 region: CASSPGQGRGYTF. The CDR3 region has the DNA TGTGCCAGCAGTCCTGGACAGGGGCGAGGCTACACCTTC.

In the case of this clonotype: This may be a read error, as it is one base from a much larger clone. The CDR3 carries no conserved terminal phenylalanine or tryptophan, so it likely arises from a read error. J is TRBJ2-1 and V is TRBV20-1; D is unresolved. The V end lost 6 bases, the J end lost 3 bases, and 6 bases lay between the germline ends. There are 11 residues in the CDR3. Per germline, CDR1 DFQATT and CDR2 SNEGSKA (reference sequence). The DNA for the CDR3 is TGCAGTGCCGCCCTCTACAATGAGCAGTTCATC. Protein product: CSAALYNEQFI.

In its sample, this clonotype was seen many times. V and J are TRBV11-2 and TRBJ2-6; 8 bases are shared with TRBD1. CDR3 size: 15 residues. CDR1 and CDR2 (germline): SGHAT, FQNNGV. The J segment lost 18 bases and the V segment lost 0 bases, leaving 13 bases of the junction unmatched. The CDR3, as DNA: TGTGCCAGCAGCTTAGAGAACAGGGGGGTCCCGGGTAGGACTTTC. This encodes CASSLENRGVPGRTF.